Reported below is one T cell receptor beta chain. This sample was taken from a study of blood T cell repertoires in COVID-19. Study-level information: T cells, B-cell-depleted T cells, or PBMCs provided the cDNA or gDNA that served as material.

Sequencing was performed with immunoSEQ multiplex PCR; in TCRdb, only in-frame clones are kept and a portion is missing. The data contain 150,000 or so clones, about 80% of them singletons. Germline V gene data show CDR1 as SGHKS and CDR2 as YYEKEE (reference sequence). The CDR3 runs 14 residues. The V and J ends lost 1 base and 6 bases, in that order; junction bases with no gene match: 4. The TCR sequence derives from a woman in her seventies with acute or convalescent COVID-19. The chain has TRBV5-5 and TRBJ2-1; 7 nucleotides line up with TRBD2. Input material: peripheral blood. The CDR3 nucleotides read TGTGCCAGCAGCTTGTGGGGGGGATCCAATGAGCAGTTCTTC. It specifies CASSLWGGSNEQFF.